This section outlines one T cell receptor (beta chain) sequence together with its context. Antigen unknown. The CDR3 has 13 residues. This entry comes from a study of T cell responses to AZD1222 COVID-19 vaccine. The data were produced by immunoSEQ multiplex PCR, yet TCRdb's version contains in-frame clones alone and is incomplete. The table includes fewer than 150,000 clones, just over 85% detected once. Study-wide results and limits: Most donors were white British, females outnumbered males, and clonal diversity was possibly underestimated. Recipients of two AZD1222 doses showed rising Spike-specific TCR breadth and depth.

Second-dose intervals of approximately 4 or approximately 12 weeks were pooled. The sample in question was peripheral blood, obtained 28 days after the second AZD1222 dose. This sequence joins TRBV21-1 and TRBJ1-1. TRBV21-1 is marked as a pseudogene. The sequence came from an adult who received the AZD1222 COVID-19 vaccine. CDR3 sequence: CASSNSPDTEAFF. The CDR3 DNA reads TGTGCCAGCAGCAATTCCCCGGACACTGAAGCTTTCTTT.